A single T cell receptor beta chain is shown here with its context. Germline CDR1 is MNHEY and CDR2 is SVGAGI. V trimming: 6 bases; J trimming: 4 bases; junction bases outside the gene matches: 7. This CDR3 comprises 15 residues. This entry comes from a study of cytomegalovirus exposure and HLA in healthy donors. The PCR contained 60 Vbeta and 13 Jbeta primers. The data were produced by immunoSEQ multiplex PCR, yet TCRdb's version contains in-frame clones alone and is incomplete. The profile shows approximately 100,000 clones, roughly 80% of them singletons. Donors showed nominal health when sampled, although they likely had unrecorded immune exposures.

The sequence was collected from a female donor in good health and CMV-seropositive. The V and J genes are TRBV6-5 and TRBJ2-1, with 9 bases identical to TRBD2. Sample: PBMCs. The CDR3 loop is CASRVVRGGYNEQFF. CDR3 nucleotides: TGTGCCAGCAGGGTAGTGCGGGGGGGATACAATGAGCAGTTCTTC.